The table lists the clone carrying this T cell receptor (beta chain) with a few counts. This record belongs to a study of human T cells and chemical hapten exposure. Study-level information: Chiefly women, the patients showed alopecia areata, totalis or universalis.

Germline V gene sequence: CDR1 SGHVS, CDR2 FNYEAQ. The trim removed 5 bases at V and 0 bases at J, leaving 20 bases unmatched. This CDR3 spans 21 amino acids. The time point: patch test 1, 2 weeks after DPC sensitization. Noted treatment: therapeutic diphenylcyclopropenone sensitization with weekly scalp DPC. The authors' total RNA extraction used unfractionated whole blood. Samples of blood were obtained prior to the application of each patch test. The study enrolled 18 to 70-year-old alopecia patients suitable for DPC. In the library, unique molecular identifiers were attached to individual cDNA molecules. TCRdb reprocessed the RACE reads via MiXCR and lists one record per CDR3 protein. The sample has 40,000 to 65,000 distinct CDR3 sequences, approximately 11% seen once; the top ten hold about 1.8%.

The TCR was taken from a woman aged 40 to 49 with alopecia areata. Some clones in this sample may be carry-over from other donors' samples. The chain is built from TRBV7-6 and TRBJ1-4; the match to TRBD1 covers 8 bases. Specimen: whole blood, collected in connection with sensitization to the hapten diphenylcyclopropenone (DPC). CDR3 nucleotides: TGTGCCAGCAGCCTAAGGGGCGTGGCCAGGGGGCTAGGAGCAACTAATGAAAAACTGTTTTTT. It encodes CASSLRGVARGLGATNEKLFF.